This T cell receptor (beta chain) appears in the sequencing data of a study of identical twins. Study findings and constraints: Twins shared beta out-of-frame sequences in excess, but this excess was weaker.

On this clonotype: What it recognizes is unknown.

TCRdb fed the 5' RACE reads into MiXCR, producing one record per CDR3 protein. There are about 530,000 distinct CDR3 sequences in the sample; around 20% occur only once, and around 0.47% lies in the top ten. From germline, CDR1 is SGHVS and CDR2 FQNEAQ. V gave up 1 base and J gave up 4 bases; unmatched junction bases: 4. The CDR3 has 15 amino acids. The same specimen was also included in a second study, on yellow fever vaccine responses in identical twins.

The receptor was derived from a woman younger than 30 in good health. The rearrangement joins TRBV7-8 to TRBJ2-1, with 7 bases identical to TRBD1. The sequenced material came from CD4+ T cells sorted from blood. In nucleotides, the CDR3 is TGTGCCAGCAGCTTAGAGAGACAGGGATACAATGAGCAGTTCTTC. It is translated as CASSLERQGYNEQFF.